One sample yielded the 16 T cell receptor beta chains listed below, sequenced in a study of blood T cell repertoires in COVID-19. Profiling relied on immunoSEQ multiplex PCR, and the TCRdb table lists in-frame clones only, not all of them. The sample carries about 230,000 clones, around 80% recorded once. Sequencing used peripheral blood. Receptors originate from a woman aged 40 to 50 who had recovered from COVID-19.

The gene calls are TRBV27 and TRBJ1-2; possibly TRBD1 for D (5 bases). Germline lookup yields CDR1 MNHEY and CDR2 SMNVEV (reference sequence). This CDR3 has 13 residues. Trimming removed 3 bases at V and 6 bases at J, with 11 bases between. The CDR3 bases are TGTGCCAGCAGTTTCGTATCAGGGCATGGCTACACCTTC. Amino acid sequence: CASSFVSGHGYTF.

V and J are TRBV12-5 and TRBJ2-2; 10 nucleotides agree with TRBD2. This CDR3 contains 21 residues. J lost 1 base, V lost 0 bases, and 14 bases had no gene match. The germline CDR1 and CDR2 sequences are LGHNT and FRNRAP. This CDR3 reads CASGLVISLVAGGLNTGELFF. The CDR3 coding sequence is TGTGCTAGTGGTTTGGTAATCTCTCTCGTAGCGGGGGGATTGAACACCGGGGAGCTGTTTTTT.

At least ten counts were recorded for this clone. V is TRBV9 and J is TRBJ2-2, with D possibly being TRBD1 (5 bases). The CDR3 is 15 amino acids. Trimming stripped 1 base from V and 4 bases from J, with 11 bases between. CDR1 and CDR2 from the germline V gene are SGDLS and YYNGEE. This CDR3 reads CASSVKGAATGELFF. As DNA, the CDR3 is TGTGCCAGCAGCGTAAAAGGGGCTGCCACCGGGGAGCTGTTTTTT.

V gene TRBV27 combines with J gene TRBJ2-4; the D gene is possibly TRBD2 (5 bases). The CDR3 covers 17 residues. V lost 5 bases, J lost 0 bases, and 17 bases lay in between. In germline, CDR1 is MNHEY, CDR2 SMNVEV (reference sequence). CDR3 region: CASSAAGSGVAKNIQYF. CDR3 in DNA: TGTGCCAGCAGTGCCGCGGGCAGCGGTGTAGCCAAAAACATTCAGTACTTC.

This rearrangement joins TRBV5-5 to TRBJ2-7; D remains unclear. The germline CDR1 and CDR2 sequences are SGHKS and YYEKEE (reference sequence). The CDR3 is 13 amino acids. Trimming took 0 bases from V and 3 from J, leaving 7 bases between them. CDR3 bases: TGTGCCAGCAGCTTGGGTTCAGACTACGAGCAGTACTTC. It codes for CASSLGSDYEQYF.

This sequence joins TRBV3-1 (or the pseudogene TRBV3-2) and TRBJ2-7; D is possibly TRBD1 (7 bases). Trimming took 0 bases from V and 6 from J, leaving 21 bases between them. Germline V gene sequence: CDR1 LGHDT, CDR2 YNNKEL (reference sequence). This CDR3 is 17 amino acids long. CDR3 bases: TGTGCCAGCAGCCAAGATAGTTTCGGAGGGGGCGCTTCCGAGCAGTACTTC. Amino acid sequence: CASSQDSFGGGASEQYF.

The gene calls are TRBV27 and TRBJ1-5; D gene uncertain. The CDR3 runs to 14 residues. Trimming stripped 6 bases from V and 5 bases from J, with 14 bases between. Germline values: CDR1 MNHEY, CDR2 SMNVEV (reference sequence). Here the CDR3 reads CASSPTPHYQPQHF. The CDR3 DNA sequence: TGTGCCAGCAGCCCAACCCCCCACTATCAGCCCCAGCATTTT.

This chain connects TRBV5-4 to TRBJ2-2; D ambiguous. In germline, CDR1 is SGHNT, CDR2 YYREEE (reference sequence). Trimming shortened V by 4 bases and J by 5 bases, and 18 bases separated the two germline ends. The CDR3 spans 16 residues. In DNA, the CDR3 is TGTGCCAGCAGCAACCCTAGAATACAAAGTACCGGGGAGCTGTTTTTT. Translated: CASSNPRIQSTGELFF.

The CDR3 loop is CATSRDWNGETQYF. The CDR3 coding sequence is TGTGCCACCAGCAGAGATTGGAACGGGGAGACCCAGTACTTC. This sequence joins TRBV15 and TRBJ2-5; D gene uncertain. CDR1 and CDR2 (germline): LNHNV, YYDKDF (reference sequence). The V end was cut by 0 bases, the J end by 5 bases, with 10 bases between. This CDR3 contains 14 residues.

This sequence joins TRBV13 and TRBJ2-5; TRBD2 agrees at 13 bases. Germline V lookup: CDR1 PRHDT, CDR2 FYEKMQ (reference sequence). J lost 5 bases, V lost 5 bases, and 8 bases had no gene match. CDR3 length equals 16 residues. The DNA of the CDR3 is TGTGCCAGCAGCATCTGGACTAGCGGGGGCCTCGAGACCCAGTACTTC. Translating it yields CASSIWTSGGLETQYF.

The chain uses TRBV11-1 and TRBJ2-2; weak D call: TRBD2 (6 bases). The germline V gene encodes CDR1 SGHAT and CDR2 FQDESV (reference sequence). The V gene lost 2 bases and the J gene lost 4 bases, with 11 bases spanning the gap. CDR3 length: 15 residues. The CDR3 coding sequence is TGTGCCAGCAGCTTAATTAGTAGCGGCACCGGGGAGCTGTTTTTT. This encodes CASSLISSGTGELFF.

This clone was observed once. The CDR3 loop reads CASSYSSGGASYNEQFF. In nucleotides, the CDR3 is TGTGCCAGCAGTTACTCTAGCGGGGGGGCTTCCTACAATGAGCAGTTCTTC. V gene TRBV6-2 or TRBV6-3 combines with J gene TRBJ2-1; 11 bases match TRBD2. Losses at the gene ends were 0 bases for V and 1 base for J; bases not matched to a gene: 2. Germline CDR1 reads MNHEY; CDR2 reads SVGEGT. The CDR3 is made up of 17 amino acids.

This sequence joins TRBV11-2 and TRBJ2-2, with D hard to call. Germline V lookup: CDR1 SGHAT, CDR2 FQNNGV. Deletions cut 5 bases from V and 2 bases from J, with 6 bases between. CDR3 length: 13 amino acids. For the CDR3, the DNA is TGTGCCAGCAGCATGACTAACACCGGGGAGCTGTTTTTT. It codes for CASSMTNTGELFF.

J is TRBJ2-7 and V is TRBV6-2 or TRBV6-3; 10 nucleotides line up with TRBD1. CDR1 MNHEY and CDR2 SVGEGT come from the germline V gene. V lost 5 bases and J lost 0; bases outside the gene matches: 4. The length of the CDR3 is 15 residues. The CDR3 nucleotides read TGTGCCAGCAGTCTGGGACAGGGGATCTCCTACGAGCAGTACTTC. Translating it yields CASSLGQGISYEQYF.

In DNA form, the CDR3 reads TGTGCCAGCAGCCAAGAGTACAGCCGCGACCCGCCCCAGCATTTT. Protein product: CASSQEYSRDPPQHF. The chain links TRBV4-2 to TRBJ1-5; D unclear. The CDR3 extends over 15 amino acids. The V and J ends lost 0 bases and 9 bases respectively, with 15 bases between them. In germline, CDR1 is LGHNA, CDR2 YNFKEQ.

This chain uses TRBV5-6 with TRBJ2-3, with D unclear. There are 16 residues in the CDR3. V lost 3 bases to trimming and J lost 2 bases, with 16 bases between them. Germline-derived CDR1 and CDR2 are SGHDT and YYEEEE. CDR3 bases: TGTGCCAGCAGCTGGAGACGCAGACTTGACACAGATACGCAGTATTTT. Encoded protein: CASSWRRRLDTDTQYF.